The 6 T cell receptor beta chains below come from one sample, sequenced in a study of shared clonotypes between healthy human individuals. The protocol was immunoSEQ multiplex PCR, while the TCRdb copy is restricted to in-frame clones and leaves out a portion. Of roughly 2.6 million clones listed, roughly 92% are singletons. The sample taken for sequencing was naive CD4+ T cells sorted from blood. Subset meaning: CD45RA+ positively selected. The receptors were gathered from a man aged 18-30 years in good health.

The chain couples TRBV29-1 to TRBJ1-2; 10 nucleotides agree with TRBD1. The CDR3 contains 14 residues. The ends lost 2 bases at V and 4 bases at J; junction bases unmatched: 4. Looked up from germline, CDR1 is SQVTM and CDR2 is ANQGSEA. CDR3 loop: CSVELGQGFYGYTF. DNA for the CDR3: TGCAGCGTTGAATTGGGACAGGGGTTCTATGGCTACACCTTC.

With regard to this clone: Relative to the germline gene, one junction end is altered; a read error may explain this. V usage is TRBV6-1 and J usage is TRBJ2-7, with TRBD2 as a possible D gene (5 bases). Germline V CDR1 and CDR2: MNHNS, SASEGT. The CDR3 is 14 amino acids. The CDR3 is CASTSEDGSYGQYF. In nucleotides, the CDR3 is TGTGCCAGCACCTCGGAGGACGGTTCCTACGGGCAGTACTTC.

About this clone: Other nucleotide sequences from this sample produce the same CDR3. The chain carries TRBV18 and TRBJ1-1; no reliable D call. The germline V and J ends were trimmed by 3 bases and 0 bases, with 8 bases remaining between them. This CDR3 spans 14 amino acids. Germline V gene sequence: CDR1 KGHSH, CDR2 LQKENI. This chain's CDR3 is CASSPPTMNTEAFF. In DNA, the CDR3 is TGTGCCAGCTCACCCCCCACTATGAACACTGAAGCTTTCTTT. The full variable domain, rest sourced from reference TRBV18 and TRBJ1-1, is NAGVMQNPRHLVRRRGQEARLRCSPMKGHSHVYWYRQLPEEGLKFMVYLQKENIIDESGMPKERFSAEFPKEGPSILRIQQVVRGDSAAYFCASSPPTMNTEAFFGQGTRLTVV.

The chain employs TRBV6-5 and TRBJ1-1, with a possible D match to TRBD1 (6 bases). From germline, CDR1 is MNHEY and CDR2 SVGAGI. The CDR3 covers 14 residues. The germline V and J ends were trimmed by 8 bases and 3 bases, with 16 bases remaining between them. This CDR3 reads CASSNRVGYTEAFF. DNA of the CDR3: TGTGCCAGCTCGAACAGGGTGGGGTACACTGAAGCTTTCTTT.

This chain connects TRBV5-8 to TRBJ1-4; D call uncertain. CDR1 SGHTS and CDR2 YDEGEE come from the germline V gene. V lost 1 base to trimming and J lost 0 bases, with 10 bases between them. This CDR3 is 16 amino acids long. The CDR3 spells CASSLLGRSTNEKLFF. In DNA form, the CDR3 reads TGTGCCAGCAGCTTGTTGGGTCGGTCAACTAATGAAAAACTGTTTTTT.

V and J are TRBV7-9 and TRBJ2-3; the D gene could be TRBD1 or TRBD2 (5 bases each). Germline values: CDR1 SEHNR, CDR2 FQNEAQ (reference sequence). This CDR3 contains 15 residues. Trimming cost V 2 bases and J 6 bases, with 15 bases left between them. The CDR3 DNA is TGTGCCAGCAGCTTAATTAGCCGGGGCCGGGATACGCAGTATTTT. This gives the protein CASSLISRGRDTQYF.